This TCR beta chain appears in the sequencing data of a study of T cell responses to AZD1222 COVID-19 vaccine. Whole-study results and caveats: Among the donors, most were white British and more were female, and clonal diversity was possibly underestimated.

Comment on this clone: What it binds is not known.

The protocol was immunoSEQ multiplex PCR, while the TCRdb copy is restricted to in-frame clones and leaves out a portion. There are 95,000 to 100,000 clones in the sample; about nine tenths occur only once, and about 17% lies in the top ten. CDR3 size: 15 residues. Sequences were derived from peripheral blood, sampled 28 days after the second AZD1222 dose. This chain joins TRBV21-1 and TRBJ2-3; the tabulated D call, TRBD1, remains unverified against the DNA. TRBV21-1 is a recognized pseudogene. The sequence was obtained from an adult who received the AZD1222 COVID-19 vaccine. The CDR3 DNA reads as TGTGCCAGCAGCAACAACACAGGGGACACAGATACGCAGTATTTT. Amino acid sequence: CASSNNTGDTDTQYF.